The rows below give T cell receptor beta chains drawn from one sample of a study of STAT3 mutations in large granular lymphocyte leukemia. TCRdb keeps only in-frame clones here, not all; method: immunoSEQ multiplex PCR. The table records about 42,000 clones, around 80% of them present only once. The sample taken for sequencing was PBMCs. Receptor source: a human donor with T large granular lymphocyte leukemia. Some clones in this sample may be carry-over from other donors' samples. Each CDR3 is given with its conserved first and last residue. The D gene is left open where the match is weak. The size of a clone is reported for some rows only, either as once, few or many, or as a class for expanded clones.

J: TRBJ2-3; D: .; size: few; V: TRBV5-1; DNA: TGCGCCAGCAGCCCCCGGGACTTCACAGATACGCAGTATTTT; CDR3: CASSPRDFTDTQYF
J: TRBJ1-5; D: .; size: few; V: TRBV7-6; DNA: TGTGCCAGCAGCCTAGGGGTCCCACCAGGTCAGCCCCAGCATTTT; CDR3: CASSLGVPPGQPQHF
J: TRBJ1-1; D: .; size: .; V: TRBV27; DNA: TGTGCCAGCAGTCTCAAAAGTCGGACTGAAGCTTTCTTT; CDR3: CASSLKSRTEAFF
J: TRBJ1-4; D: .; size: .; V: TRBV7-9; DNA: TGTGCCAGCAGCTCCCATGGGGGTCGGGGTGAAAAACTGTTTTTT; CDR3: CASSSHGGRGEKLFF
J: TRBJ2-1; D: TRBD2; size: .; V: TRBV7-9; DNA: TGTGCCAGCAGCTTAGTTACGGGGAGGGGAGGCAATGAGCAGTTCTTC; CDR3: CASSLVTGRGGNEQFF
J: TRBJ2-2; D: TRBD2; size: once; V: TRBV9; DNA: TGTGCCAGCAGCGCACTAGCGGGGCCCACCGGGGAGCTGTTTTTT; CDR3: CASSALAGPTGELFF
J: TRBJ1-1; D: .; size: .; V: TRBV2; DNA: TGTGCCAGCAGGGGGGGACCGCCAGGGGCTTTCTTT; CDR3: CASRGGPPGAFF
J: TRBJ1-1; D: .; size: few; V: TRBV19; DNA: TGTGCCAGTAGGACACAGGGTGAGCACACTGAAGCTTTCTTT; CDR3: CASRTQGEHTEAFF
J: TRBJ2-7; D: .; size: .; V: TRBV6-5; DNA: TGTGCCAGCAGCCGCAATTCAAGGGAGCAGTACTTC; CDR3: CASSRNSREQYF
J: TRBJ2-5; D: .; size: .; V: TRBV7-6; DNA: TGTGCCAGCAGCTTAGCGCCGGGGGCAACGGGCATTGGCATACAGACCCAGTACTTC; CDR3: CASSLAPGATGIGIQTQYF
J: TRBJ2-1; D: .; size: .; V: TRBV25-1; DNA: TGTGCCAGCAGTGAATGGCTCTCCTACAATGAGCAGTTCTTC; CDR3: CASSEWLSYNEQFF
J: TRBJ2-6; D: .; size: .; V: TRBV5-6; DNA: TGTGCCAGCAGCTTCACTGGGGCCAACGTCCTGACTTTC; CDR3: CASSFTGANVLTF
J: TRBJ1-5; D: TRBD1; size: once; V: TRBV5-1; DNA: TGCGCCAGCAGCCCCGGGACAGGGGATCAGCCCCAGCATTTT; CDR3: CASSPGTGDQPQHF
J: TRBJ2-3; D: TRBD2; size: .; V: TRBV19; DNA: TGTGCCAGTAGTATACGGCGGGGGTCCCGCACAGATACGCAGTATTTT; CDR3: CASSIRRGSRTDTQYF
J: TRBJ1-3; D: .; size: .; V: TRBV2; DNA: TGTGCCAGCCTGAGGGGCTCTGGAAACACCATATATTTT; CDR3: CASLRGSGNTIYF
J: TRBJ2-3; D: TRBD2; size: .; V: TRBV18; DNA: TGTGCCAGCTCACCACTGGCGGGAGAGGGCGCAGATACGCAGTATTTT; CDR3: CASSPLAGEGADTQYF
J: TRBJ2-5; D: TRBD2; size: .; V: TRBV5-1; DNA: TGCGCCAGCAGGGCGGGGGGGAACGATGGAGAGACCCAGTACTTC; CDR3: CASRAGGNDGETQYF
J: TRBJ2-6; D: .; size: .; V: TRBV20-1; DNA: TGCAGTGCTACTGGGGCCAACGTCCTGACTTTC; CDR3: CSATGANVLTF
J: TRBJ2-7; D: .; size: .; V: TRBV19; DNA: TGTGCCAGTAGTATAGATCTATGGGCGTACGAGCAGTACTTC; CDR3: CASSIDLWAYEQYF
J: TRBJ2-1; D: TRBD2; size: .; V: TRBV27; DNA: TGTGCCAGCAGTCCGAATAGCGGGGGGCCCGTAGCGGATGAGCAGTTCTTC; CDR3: CASSPNSGGPVADEQFF
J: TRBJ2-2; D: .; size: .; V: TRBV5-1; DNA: TGCGCCACCAATTTTGGGGCAGGCACCGGGGAGCTGTTTTTT; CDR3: CATNFGAGTGELFF
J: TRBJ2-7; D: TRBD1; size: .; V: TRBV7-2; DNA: TGTGCCAGCAGCGCCTCCGGGACAGAGGGGAGCTACGAGCAGTACTTC; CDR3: CASSASGTEGSYEQYF
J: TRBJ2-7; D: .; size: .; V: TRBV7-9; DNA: TGTGCCAGCAGCCTAAGGGTTTCCTACGAGCAGTACTTC; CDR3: CASSLRVSYEQYF
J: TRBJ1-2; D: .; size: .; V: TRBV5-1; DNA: TGCGCCAGCAGCTCCCGGACCGAGGGCTATGGCTACACCTTC; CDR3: CASSSRTEGYGYTF
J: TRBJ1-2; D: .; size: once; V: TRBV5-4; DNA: TGTGCCAGCAGCTCGGGCAGACAGAGAAACTTGGAGGGCTACACCTTC; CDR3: CASSSGRQRNLEGYTF
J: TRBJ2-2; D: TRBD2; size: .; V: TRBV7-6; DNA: TGTGCCAGCAGCTTAGTCGGAGCGGGGCTGAACACCGGGGAGCTGTTTTTT; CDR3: CASSLVGAGLNTGELFF
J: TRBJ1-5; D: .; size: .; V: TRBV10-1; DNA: TGCGCCAGCAGTGAGTACCGGGATCAGCCCCAGCATTTT; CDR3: CASSEYRDQPQHF
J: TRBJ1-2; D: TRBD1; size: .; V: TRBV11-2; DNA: TGTGCCAGCAGCCCAGGGACAGCGATGCAAGCTAACTATGGCTACACCTTC; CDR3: CASSPGTAMQANYGYTF
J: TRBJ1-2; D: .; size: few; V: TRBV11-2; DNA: TGTGCCAGCAGCTTAGTTATTGAGGCAGATGGCTACACCTTC; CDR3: CASSLVIEADGYTF
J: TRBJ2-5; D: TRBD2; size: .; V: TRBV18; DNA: TGTGCCAGCTCAGCGGGGGGAGAGACCCAGTACTTC; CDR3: CASSAGGETQYF
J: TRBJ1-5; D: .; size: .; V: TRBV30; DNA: TGTGCCTGGAGAGGGGAGAAAAATCAGCCCCAGCATTTT; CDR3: CAWRGEKNQPQHF